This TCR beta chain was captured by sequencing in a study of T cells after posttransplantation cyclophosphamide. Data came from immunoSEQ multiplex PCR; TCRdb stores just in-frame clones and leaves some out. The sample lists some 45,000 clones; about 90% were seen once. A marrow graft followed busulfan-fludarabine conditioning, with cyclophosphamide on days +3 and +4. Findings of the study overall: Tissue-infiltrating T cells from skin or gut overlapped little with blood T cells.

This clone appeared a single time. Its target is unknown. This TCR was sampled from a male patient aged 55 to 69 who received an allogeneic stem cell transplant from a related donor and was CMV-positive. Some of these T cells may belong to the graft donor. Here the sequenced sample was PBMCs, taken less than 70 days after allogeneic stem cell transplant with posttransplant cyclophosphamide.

CDR3 amino acids: CASSGQSDEQFF. CDR3 coding DNA: TGCGCCAGCAGCGGACAGTCGGATGAGCAGTTCTTC. The chain carries TRBV5-1 and TRBJ2-1, with a weak D call TRBD1 (6 bases). V was shortened by 4 bases and J by 8 bases, with 10 bases between the two germline ends. Germline V gives CDR1 SGHRS, CDR2 YFSETQ. This CDR3 is 12 amino acids long.